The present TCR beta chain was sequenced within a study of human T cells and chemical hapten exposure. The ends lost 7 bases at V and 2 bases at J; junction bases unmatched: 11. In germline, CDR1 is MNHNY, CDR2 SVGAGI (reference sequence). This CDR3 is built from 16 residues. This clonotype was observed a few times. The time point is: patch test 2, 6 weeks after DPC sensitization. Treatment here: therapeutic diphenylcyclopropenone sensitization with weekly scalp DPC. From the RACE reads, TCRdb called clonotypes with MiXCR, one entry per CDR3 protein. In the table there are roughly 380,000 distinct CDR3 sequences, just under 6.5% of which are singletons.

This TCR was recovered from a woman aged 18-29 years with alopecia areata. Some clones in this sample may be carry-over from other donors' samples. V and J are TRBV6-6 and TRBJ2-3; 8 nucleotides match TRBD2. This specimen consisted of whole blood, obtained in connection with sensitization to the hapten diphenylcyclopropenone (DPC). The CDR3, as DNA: TGTGCCAGCATAGGGGGTAGCGGGGAACCCACAGATACGCAGTATTTT. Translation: CASIGGSGEPTDTQYF.